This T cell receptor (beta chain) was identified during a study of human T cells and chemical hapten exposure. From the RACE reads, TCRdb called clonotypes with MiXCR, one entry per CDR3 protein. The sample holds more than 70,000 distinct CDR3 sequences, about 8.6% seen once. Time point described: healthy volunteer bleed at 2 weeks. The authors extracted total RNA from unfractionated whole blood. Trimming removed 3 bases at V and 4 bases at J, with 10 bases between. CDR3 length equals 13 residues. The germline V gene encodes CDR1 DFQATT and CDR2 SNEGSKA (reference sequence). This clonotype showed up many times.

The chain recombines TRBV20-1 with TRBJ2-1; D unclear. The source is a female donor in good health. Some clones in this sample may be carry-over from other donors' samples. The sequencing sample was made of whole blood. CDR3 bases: TGCAGTGCTAGTGCTAGAGAATACAATGAGCAGTTCTTC. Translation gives CSASAREYNEQFF.